These 3 T cell receptor beta chains came from one sample sequenced in a study of T cells in Graves' hyperthyroidism and ophthalmopathy (dated by TCRdb to between 2017 and 2020). The library was made by multiplex PCR. Sequencing was carried out with an Illumina HiSeq 2000. TCR beta CDR3 regions were amplified from RNA transcripts. A first-round RT-PCR of the TCR CDR3 used the HTBI primer set with the Qiagen OneStep RT-PCR kit. TCRdb reworked the public reads: Q25 trimming with fastp, MiXCR clone assembly, productive beta chains retained. Each CDR3 protein gets just one entry, which takes the most common genes and DNA from the rows behind it. This sample holds a few hundred thousand distinct CDR3 sequences; around 16% were observed only once. Of the sample, about 3.5% is held by the ten largest clones. Material: blood. These receptors were obtained from a woman between 40 and 55 years old with Graves' ophthalmopathy.

Comment on this clonotype: A much larger clonotype is one base distant, so this may be a read error. The V call is TRBV28, the J call TRBJ2-2, with D possibly being TRBD1 (7 bases). The CDR3 extends over 16 amino acids. Trimming pared 7 bases from V and 3 bases from J, leaving 18 bases between. Germline lookup yields CDR1 MDHEN and CDR2 SYDVKM. For the CDR3, the DNA is TGTGCCAGCACCTCAGGCGGGACAGTAGACACCGGGGAGCTGTTTTTT. Protein sequence: CASTSGGTVDTGELFF.

The chain uses TRBV7-2 and TRBJ2-5, with D maybe TRBD2 (6 bases). This CDR3 comprises 15 residues. Germline lookup yields CDR1 SGHTA and CDR2 FQGNSA. V lost 6 bases and J 4 bases, leaving 18 bases between the germline ends. The CDR3 loop reads CASRPAGTAGETQYF. As DNA, the CDR3 is TGTGCCAGCAGACCGGCGGGGACGGCCGGAGAGACCCAGTACTTC.

The rearrangement uses TRBV27 and TRBJ1-5, with no clear D. V shed 6 bases and J shed 6 bases, with 12 bases lying between them. The germline CDR1 and CDR2 sequences are MNHEY and SMNVEV (reference sequence). The CDR3 spans 13 residues. The CDR3 DNA follows: TGTGCCAGCAGGCGCAAGACGGGTCAGCCCCAGCATTTT. Its translation: CASRRKTGQPQHF.